A selection of T cell receptor beta chains follows, all from one sample in a study of beta chain features in type 1 diabetes. Only in-frame clones appear in the TCRdb table, and some are missing; sequencing was by immunoSEQ multiplex PCR. The sample lists some 240,000 clones; around 15% were seen once. The sequenced sample was naive CD4+ T cells from blood. The receptors here all came from a man aged 30 to 39 with type 1 diabetes. Both conserved end residues are part of each CDR3. D genes are given only for firm matches. Only part of the rows carry a size: once, few, many, or a class if the clone is expanded.

j_call clone_size d_call v_call cdr3_aa cdr3_nt
TRBJ2-2 NA TRBD2 TRBV7-2 CASWTSGRGAGELFF TGTGCCAGCTGGACTAGCGGGAGAGGGGCCGGGGAGCTGTTTTTT
TRBJ2-5 NA NA TRBV7-9 CASSPFGETQYF TGTGCCAGCAGCCCATTCGGCGAGACCCAGTACTTC
TRBJ1-1 NA NA TRBV29-1 CSVASPFPTEAFF TGCAGCGTTGCAAGTCCTTTTCCCACTGAAGCTTTCTTT
TRBJ2-1 NA NA TRBV30 CAWTIGHYNEQFF TGTGCCTGGACCATAGGACATTACAATGAGCAGTTCTTC
TRBJ2-3 few TRBD2 TRBV4-1 CASSQPGLAGGLTDTQYF TGCGCCAGCAGCCAACCGGGACTAGCGGGAGGGCTCACAGATACGCAGTATTTT
TRBJ2-6 NA NA TRBV30 CAWSYGANVLTF TGTGCCTGGAGTTATGGGGCCAACGTCCTGACTTTC
TRBJ2-2 NA TRBD1 TRBV4-3 CASSQATGRNTGELFF TGCGCCAGCAGCCAAGCGACAGGGCGAAACACCGGGGAGCTGTTTTTT
TRBJ1-2 few NA TRBV30 CAWSVRTVGYYGYTF TGTGCCTGGAGTGTTAGGACAGTCGGATACTATGGCTACACCTTC
TRBJ1-2 NA NA TRBV18 CASSPPAGGSQAYGYTF TGTGCCAGCTCACCACCGGCGGGGGGCAGTCAGGCCTATGGCTACACCTTC
TRBJ2-1 NA NA TRBV6-6 CASSFQGGEQFF TGTGCCAGCAGTTTCCAGGGTGGTGAGCAGTTCTTC
TRBJ2-7 few TRBD1 TRBV7-9 CASSLGTGSLREQYF TGTGCCAGCAGCTTAGGGACAGGCTCACTACGCGAGCAGTACTTC
TRBJ1-1 few TRBD1 TRBV4-1 CASSPGTGRGDGTEAFF TGCGCCAGCAGCCCCGGGACAGGGCGAGGGGACGGCACTGAAGCTTTCTTT
TRBJ2-7 NA TRBD1 TRBV6-1 CASSPQGLNYEQYF TGTGCCAGCAGCCCACAGGGGCTAAACTACGAGCAGTACTTC
TRBJ2-7 few NA TRBV6-5 CASHGATYEQYF TGTGCCAGCCACGGGGCTACCTACGAGCAGTACTTC
TRBJ2-7 NA TRBD2 TRBV7-7 CASSAEPSGSYEQYF TGTGCTAGCAGCGCGGAACCTAGCGGGTCCTACGAGCAGTACTTC
TRBJ1-4 NA NA TRBV4-1 CASSQVWGPEKLFF TGCGCCAGCAGCCAAGTATGGGGGCCTGAAAAACTGTTTTTT
TRBJ2-1 NA TRBD2 TRBV14 CASSQVPGGEQFF TGTGCCAGCAGCCAAGTCCCGGGGGGAGAGCAGTTCTTC
TRBJ2-5 few NA TRBV9 CASSAEETQYF TGTGCCAGCAGCGCGGAAGAGACCCAGTACTTC
TRBJ2-5 NA TRBD1 TRBV7-3 CASSFLGTAQETQYF TGTGCCAGCAGCTTCCTAGGGACAGCACAAGAGACCCAGTACTTC
TRBJ1-2 few TRBD1 TRBV4-1 CASSQDRQGASNF TGCGCCAGCAGCCAAGATCGCCAGGGGGCATCGAACTTC
TRBJ2-1 NA TRBD2 TRBV4-3 CASSQAMRAGGIEQFF TGCGCCAGCAGCCAAGCGATGAGAGCGGGAGGAATTGAGCAGTTCTTC
TRBJ2-3 NA NA TRBV7-9 CASSRDDSTDTQYF TGTGCCAGCAGCAGGGACGATAGCACAGATACGCAGTATTTT
TRBJ2-7 NA NA TRBV13 CASSLKGPAGHEQYF TGTGCCAGCAGCCTCAAGGGACCGGCCGGCCACGAGCAGTACTTC
TRBJ2-7 few NA TRBV7-2 CASSLWLGPYEQYF TGTGCCAGCAGCTTATGGCTAGGACCCTACGAGCAGTACTTC
TRBJ2-3 NA NA TRBV9 CASSRARLDTQYF TGTGCCAGCAGCCGGGCCAGGTTAGATACGCAGTATTTT
TRBJ2-7 NA NA TRBV28 CASSFALYEQYF TGTGCCAGCAGTTTCGCATTATACGAGCAGTACTTC
TRBJ2-3 few TRBD2 TRBV29-1 CSVEEGGNPDTQYF TGCAGCGTTGAAGAGGGGGGGAACCCAGATACGCAGTATTTT